This TCR beta chain was sequenced in a study of OX40 agonist ivuxolimab in advanced cancers. With respect to the entire study: Ivuxolimab was an agonistic, fully human IgG2 monoclonal antibody directed against OX40 (CD134), a costimulatory receptor. Peripheral TCRbeta sequencing was intended to test whether TCR sequence diversity was altered and clonal T-cell expansion was caused by ivuxolimab. In the dose-escalation cohort, around four fifths of patients were male, and the mean age was approximately 60 years, with a range of 23 to 79. Intravenous ivuxolimab was administered to patients every 2 weeks at six dose levels: 0.01, 0.1, 0.3, 1.5, 3 and 10 mg/kg. Prior anti-PD-1, anti-PD-L1 or anti-CTLA-4 therapy was permitted, and checkpoint inhibitors had been received by more than 35% of dose-escalation patients. Partial responses occurred in three dose-escalation patients, of whom one had hepatocellular carcinoma and two had cutaneous melanoma. The paper covers the monotherapy dose-escalation part of the phase I ivuxolimab trial, which included N of about 50 patients. Of the approximately 53 patients in dose escalation, some 20 had hepatocellular carcinoma, some 15 had melanoma, 9 had renal cell carcinoma and 9 had head and neck cancer. Overall study outcomes, separate from this receptor: In the 0.1-3.0 mg/kg groups, partial responders were among the patients with the lowest normalized peripheral clonal expansion, particularly in CD8+ T cells. At doses of 0.1 to 3.0 mg/kg, clonal expansion of both CD4+ and CD8+ T cells in blood was seen between baseline and week 6. Low levels of normalized T-cell clonal expansion were also seen in some patients who did not respond. On average, CD8+ T cells showed more expanded clones than CD4+ T cells after ivuxolimab. The antigen specificity of the peripheral T cells that underwent clonal expansion was not determined.

As for this clone: What this receptor recognizes is not known. Base quality data are lacking; no much larger clone is found one base away.

Genomic DNA was extracted from sorted cells for sequencing of the TCRbeta CDR3 region. TCRbeta CDR3 regions were sequenced using the immunoSEQ Assay. Drawn from immuneACCESS, this table holds only the in-frame rearrangements with V and J called that TCRdb kept. Clones are partly lost; checked studies trace under half to an unresolved V gene and leave the rest unexplained. The sample yields fewer than 60,000 clones; 80% to 90% were counted once. About 0.69% of the sample belongs to the ten largest clones. Patients with a history of autoimmune disease or receiving systemic immunosuppression were excluded from the trial. Peripheral blood for TCR sequencing was collected from all dose cohorts at baseline, on cycle 4 day 1, and on cycle 7 day 1. The samples were taken from a phase I, first-in-human, multicenter, open-label dose-escalation trial of ivuxolimab. Adults with locally advanced or metastatic melanoma, renal cell, hepatocellular, or head and neck squamous cell carcinoma were enrolled in the trial. Before TCR sequencing, CD4+ T cells and CD8+ T cells were sorted from peripheral blood as separate populations.

The CDR3 runs 14 amino acids, cysteine and phenylalanine included. The sequence is cut down to CDR3 DNA, 42 bases in frame from base 1. From a lookup of the germline V gene, CDR1 and CDR2 are SGDLS and YYNGEE. Trimming at the junction amounts to 0 bases on V and 5 bases on J, and the germline ends lie 11 bases apart. Recombination linked TRBV9 to TRBJ2-5; possibly the D gene is TRBD1, per 6 matching bases. The starting material was CD4+ or CD8+ T cells sorted from blood, obtained in a trial of the OX40 agonist ivuxolimab. This clonotype was sampled from an adult with an advanced solid tumor such as melanoma, head and neck, liver or kidney cancer. CDR3 sequence: CASSVGGQRETQYF. Here is the DNA: TGTGCCAGCAGCGTAGGGGGGCAACGGGAGACCCAGTACTTC.